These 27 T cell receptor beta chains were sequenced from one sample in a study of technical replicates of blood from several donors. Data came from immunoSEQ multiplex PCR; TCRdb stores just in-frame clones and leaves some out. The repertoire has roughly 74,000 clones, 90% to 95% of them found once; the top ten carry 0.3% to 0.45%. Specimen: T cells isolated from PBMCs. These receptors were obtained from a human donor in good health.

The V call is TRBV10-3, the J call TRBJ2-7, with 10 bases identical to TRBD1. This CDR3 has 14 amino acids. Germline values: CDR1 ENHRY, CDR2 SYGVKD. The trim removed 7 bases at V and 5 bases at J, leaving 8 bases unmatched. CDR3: CAITRGQGDHEQYF. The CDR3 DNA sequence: TGTGCCATCACTAGAGGACAGGGGGACCACGAGCAGTACTTC.

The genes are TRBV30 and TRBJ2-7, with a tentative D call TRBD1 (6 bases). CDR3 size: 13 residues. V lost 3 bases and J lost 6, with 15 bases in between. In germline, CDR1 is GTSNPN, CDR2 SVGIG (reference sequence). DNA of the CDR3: TGTGCCTGGAGGCCAGGGGCAGGGGTCGAGCAGTACTTC. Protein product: CAWRPGAGVEQYF.

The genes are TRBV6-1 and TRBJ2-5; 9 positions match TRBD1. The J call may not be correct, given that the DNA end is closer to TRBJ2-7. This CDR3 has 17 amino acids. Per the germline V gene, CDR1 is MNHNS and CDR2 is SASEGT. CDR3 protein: CASSEARGGTGLYEQYF. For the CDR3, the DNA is TGTGCCAGCAGTGAAGCGAGGGGGGGGACAGGGCTCTACGAGCAGTACTTC.

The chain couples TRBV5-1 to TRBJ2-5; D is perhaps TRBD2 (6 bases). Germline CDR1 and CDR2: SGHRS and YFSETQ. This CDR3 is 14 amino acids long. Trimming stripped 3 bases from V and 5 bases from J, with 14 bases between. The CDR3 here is CASSSTGLSETQYF. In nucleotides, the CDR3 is TGCGCCAGCAGCTCTACGGGACTCTCGGAGACCCAGTACTTC.

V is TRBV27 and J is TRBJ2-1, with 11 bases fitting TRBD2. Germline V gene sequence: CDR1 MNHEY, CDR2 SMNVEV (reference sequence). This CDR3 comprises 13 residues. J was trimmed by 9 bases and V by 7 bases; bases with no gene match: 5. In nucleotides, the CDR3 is TGTGCCAGCAACCGTAGCGGGAGGGGTGAGCAGTTCTTC. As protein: CASNRSGRGEQFF.

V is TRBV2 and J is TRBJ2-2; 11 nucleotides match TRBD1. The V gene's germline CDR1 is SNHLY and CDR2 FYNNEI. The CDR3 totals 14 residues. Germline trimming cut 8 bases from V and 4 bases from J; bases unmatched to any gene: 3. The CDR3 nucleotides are TGTGCCAGCGGACAGGGGGCATTCACCGGGGAGCTGTTTTTT. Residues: CASGQGAFTGELFF.

CDR3 DNA: TGTGCCAGTAGTATTGGCCGTACAGCTATAGAGACCCAGTACTTC. It translates to CASSIGRTAIETQYF. The V and J genes are TRBV19 and TRBJ2-5; D is undetermined. The CDR3 runs to 15 residues. Trimming cost V 3 bases and J 4 bases, with 15 bases left between them. Germline CDR1 reads LNHDA; CDR2 reads SQIVND (reference sequence).

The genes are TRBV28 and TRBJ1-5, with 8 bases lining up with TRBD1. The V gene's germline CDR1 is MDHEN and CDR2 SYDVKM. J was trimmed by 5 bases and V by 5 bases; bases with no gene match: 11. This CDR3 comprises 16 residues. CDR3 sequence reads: CASSPLGQGVDQPQHF. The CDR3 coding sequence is TGTGCCAGCAGTCCTCTCGGACAGGGCGTCGATCAGCCCCAGCATTTT. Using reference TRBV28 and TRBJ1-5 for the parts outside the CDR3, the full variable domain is DVKVTQSSRYLVKRTGEKVFLECVQDMDHENMFWYRQDPGLGLRLIYFSYDVKMKEKGDIPEGYSVSREKKERFSLILESASTNQTSMYLCASSPLGQGVDQPQHFGDGTRLSIL.

For the CDR3, the DNA is TGTGCCAGCAGTGCAAACAGGGGCAATCAGCCCCAGCATTTT. It codes for CASSANRGNQPQHF. The V and J genes are TRBV6-1 and TRBJ1-5; TRBD1 might be the D (6 bases). This CDR3 contains 14 residues. Trimming shortened V by 4 bases and J by 2 bases, and 9 bases separated the two germline ends. Germline CDR1 MNHNS, CDR2 SASEGT.

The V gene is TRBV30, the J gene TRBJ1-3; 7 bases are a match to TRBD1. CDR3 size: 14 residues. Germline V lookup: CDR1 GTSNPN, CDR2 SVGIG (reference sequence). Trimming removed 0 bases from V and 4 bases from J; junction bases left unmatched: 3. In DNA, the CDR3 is TGTGCCTGGAGTGTGGGGACAGTCGGAAACACCATATATTTT. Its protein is CAWSVGTVGNTIYF.

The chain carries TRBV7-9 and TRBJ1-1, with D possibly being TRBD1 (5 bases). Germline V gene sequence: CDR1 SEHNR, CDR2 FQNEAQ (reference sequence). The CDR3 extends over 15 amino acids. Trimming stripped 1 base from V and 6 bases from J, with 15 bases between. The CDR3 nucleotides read TGTGCCAGCAGCTTAGACCAGGGCCAGGCTGCTGAAGCTTTCTTT. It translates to CASSLDQGQAAEAFF.

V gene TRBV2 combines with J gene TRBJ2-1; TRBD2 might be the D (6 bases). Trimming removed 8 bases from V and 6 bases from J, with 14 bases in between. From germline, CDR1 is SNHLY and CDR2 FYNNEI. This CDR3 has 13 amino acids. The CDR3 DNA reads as TGTGCCAGCGGGCGAGGGACTGCCAATGAGCAGTTCTTC. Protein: CASGRGTANEQFF.

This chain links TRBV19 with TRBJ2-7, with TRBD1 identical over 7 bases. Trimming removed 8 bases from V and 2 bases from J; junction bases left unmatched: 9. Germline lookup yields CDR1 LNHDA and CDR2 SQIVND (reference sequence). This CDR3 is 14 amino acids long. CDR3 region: CASRGGPTPYEQYF. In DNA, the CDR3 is TGTGCCAGTCGAGGGGGCCCCACCCCCTACGAGCAGTACTTC. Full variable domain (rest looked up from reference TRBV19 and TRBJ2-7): DGGITQSPKYLFRKEGQNVTLSCEQNLNHDAMYWYRQDPGQGLRLIYYSQIVNDFQKGDIAEGYSVSREKKESFPLTVTSAQKNPTAFYLCASRGGPTPYEQYFGPGTRLTVT.

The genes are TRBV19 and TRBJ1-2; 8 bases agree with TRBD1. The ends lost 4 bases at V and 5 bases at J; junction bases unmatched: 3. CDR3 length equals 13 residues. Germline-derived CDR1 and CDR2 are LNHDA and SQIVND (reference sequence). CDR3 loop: CASSRGQGYGYTF. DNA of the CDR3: TGTGCCAGTAGTAGAGGACAGGGTTATGGCTACACCTTC. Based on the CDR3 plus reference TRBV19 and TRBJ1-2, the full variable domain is DGGITQSPKYLFRKEGQNVTLSCEQNLNHDAMYWYRQDPGQGLRLIYYSQIVNDFQKGDIAEGYSVSREKKESFPLTVTSAQKNPTAFYLCASSRGQGYGYTFGSGTRLTVV.

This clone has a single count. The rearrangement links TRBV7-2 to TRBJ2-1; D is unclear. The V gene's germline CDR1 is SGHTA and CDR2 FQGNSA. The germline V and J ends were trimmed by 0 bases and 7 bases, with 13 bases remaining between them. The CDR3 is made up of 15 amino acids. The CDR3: CASSLAETGANEQFF. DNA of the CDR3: TGTGCCAGCAGCTTAGCGGAGACCGGCGCTAATGAGCAGTTCTTC.

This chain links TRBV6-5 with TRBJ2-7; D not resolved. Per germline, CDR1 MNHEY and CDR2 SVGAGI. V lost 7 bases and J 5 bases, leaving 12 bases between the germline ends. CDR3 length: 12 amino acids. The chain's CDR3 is CASISSENEQYF. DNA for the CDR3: TGTGCCAGCATCTCGAGTGAGAACGAGCAGTACTTC.

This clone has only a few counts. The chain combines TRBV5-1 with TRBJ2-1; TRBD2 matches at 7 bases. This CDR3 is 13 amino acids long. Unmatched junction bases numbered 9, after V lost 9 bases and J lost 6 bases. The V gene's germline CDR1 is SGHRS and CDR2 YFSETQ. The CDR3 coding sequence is TGCGCCACCGACAGCGGGGACTCCAATGAGCAGTTCTTC. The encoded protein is CATDSGDSNEQFF. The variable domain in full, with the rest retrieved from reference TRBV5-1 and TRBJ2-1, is KAGVTQTPRYLIKTRGQQVTLSCSPISGHRSVSWYQQTPGQGLQFLFEYFSETQRNKGNFPGRFSGRQFSNSRSEMNVSTLELGDSALYLCATDSGDSNEQFFGPGTRLTVL.

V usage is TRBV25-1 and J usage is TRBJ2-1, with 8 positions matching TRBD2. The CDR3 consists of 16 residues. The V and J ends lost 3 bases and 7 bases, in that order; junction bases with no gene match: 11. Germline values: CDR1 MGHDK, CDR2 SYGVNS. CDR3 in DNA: TGTGCCAGCAGTGAGCAAAGCGGGAGTAGATTAAATGAGCAGTTCTTC. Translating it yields CASSEQSGSRLNEQFF.

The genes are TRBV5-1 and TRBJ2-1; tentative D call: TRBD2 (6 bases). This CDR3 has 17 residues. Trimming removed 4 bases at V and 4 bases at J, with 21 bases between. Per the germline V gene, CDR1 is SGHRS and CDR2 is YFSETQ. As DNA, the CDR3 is TGCGCCAGCAGCCACAATTTAGACGGGGGAGCGTACAATGAGCAGTTCTTC. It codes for CASSHNLDGGAYNEQFF.

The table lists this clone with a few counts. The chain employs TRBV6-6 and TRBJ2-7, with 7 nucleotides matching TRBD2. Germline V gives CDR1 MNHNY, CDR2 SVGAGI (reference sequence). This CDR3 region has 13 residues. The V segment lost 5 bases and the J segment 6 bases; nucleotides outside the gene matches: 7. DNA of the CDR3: TGTGCCAGCAGTCCGACTAGCCCAGGCGAGCAGTACTTC. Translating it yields CASSPTSPGEQYF.

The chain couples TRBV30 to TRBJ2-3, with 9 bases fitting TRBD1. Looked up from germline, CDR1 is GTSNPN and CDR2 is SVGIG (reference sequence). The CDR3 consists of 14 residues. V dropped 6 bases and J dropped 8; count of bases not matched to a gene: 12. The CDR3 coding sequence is TGTGCCTGTCCAGGGGGACAGGGTAGTGCTACGCAGTATTTT. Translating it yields CACPGGQGSATQYF. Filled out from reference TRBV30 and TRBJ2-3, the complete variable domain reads SQTIHQWPATLVQPVGSPLSLECTVEGTSNPNLYWYRQAAGRGLQLLFYSVGIGQISSEVPQNLSASRPQDRQFILSSKKLLLSDSGFYLCACPGGQGSATQYFGPGTRLTVL.

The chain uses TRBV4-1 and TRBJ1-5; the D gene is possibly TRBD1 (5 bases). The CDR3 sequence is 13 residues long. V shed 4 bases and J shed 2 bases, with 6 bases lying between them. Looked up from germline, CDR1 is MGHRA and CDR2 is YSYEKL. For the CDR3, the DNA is TGCGCCAGCAGCCGGGGCGGCAATCAGCCCCAGCATTTT. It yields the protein CASSRGGNQPQHF.

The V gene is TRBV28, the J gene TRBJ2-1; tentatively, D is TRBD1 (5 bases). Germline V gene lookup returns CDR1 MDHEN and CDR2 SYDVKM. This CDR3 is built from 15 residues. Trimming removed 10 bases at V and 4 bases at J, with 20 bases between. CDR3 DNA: TGTGCCACTGGCTCTTCAGGGCGCTTTTACAATGAGCAGTTCTTC. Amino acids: CATGSSGRFYNEQFF.

CDR3 bases: TGTGCCAGCAGCTTCGGGGTTCCCACAGATACGCAGTATTTT. Amino acid sequence: CASSFGVPTDTQYF. The chain couples TRBV11-2 to TRBJ2-3, with D tentatively TRBD2 (5 bases). Trimming took 3 bases from V and 2 from J, leaving 9 bases between them. The CDR3 is 14 amino acids. Germline CDR1 reads SGHAT; CDR2 reads FQNNGV.

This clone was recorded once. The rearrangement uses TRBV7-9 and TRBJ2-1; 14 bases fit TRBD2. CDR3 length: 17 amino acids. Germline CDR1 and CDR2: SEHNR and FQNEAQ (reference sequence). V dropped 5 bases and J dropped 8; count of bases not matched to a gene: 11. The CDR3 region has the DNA TGTGCCAGCAGCCCCAAGTTTGGGACTAGCGGGAGCCATGAGCAGTTCTTC. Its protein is CASSPKFGTSGSHEQFF.

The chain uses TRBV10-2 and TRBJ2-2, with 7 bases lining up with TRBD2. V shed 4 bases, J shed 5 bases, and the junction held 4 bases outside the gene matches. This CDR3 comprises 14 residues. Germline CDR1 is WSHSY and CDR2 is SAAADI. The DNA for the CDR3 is TGCGCCAGCAGTGTCGCGGGGGTGACCGGGGAGCTGTTTTTT. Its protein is CASSVAGVTGELFF.

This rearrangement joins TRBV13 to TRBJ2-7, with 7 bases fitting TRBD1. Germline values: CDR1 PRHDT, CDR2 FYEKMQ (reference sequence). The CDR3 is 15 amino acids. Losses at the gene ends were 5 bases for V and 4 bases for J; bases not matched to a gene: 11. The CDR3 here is CASSPGPRDRYEQYF. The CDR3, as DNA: TGTGCCAGCAGCCCGGGCCCCCGGGACAGATACGAGCAGTACTTC.